This T cell receptor (beta chain) was retrieved from a study of T cells in localized non-small cell lung cancer (dated by TCRdb to about 2020). For the wider study: The study analyzed T cell repertoires of 200 to 250 early-stage NSCLC patients, comparing tumors and uninvolved tumor-adjacent lungs. The cohort was made up of around 250 treatment-naive NSCLC patients whose localized lung tumors had been resected. Of the NSCLC patients, 120 to 150 were male and 107 were female, and the mean age was about 69 years. The paper's findings and limits, for the study overall: Because multi-region tumor sequencing was not done, intratumor heterogeneity could not be ruled out. The highest T cell clonality was observed in uninvolved tumor-adjacent lung, where clonality exceeded that of tumor, suggesting that antigenic responses were more focused in uninvolved tumor-adjacent lung. Longer overall survival was associated with higher T cell density in blood, whereas shorter survival was associated with higher clonality in adjacent lung. A median of around 50 of the top 100 tumor clones were detected in paired uninvolved adjacent lung, and 25 to 35 of these tumor clones were also found among the top 100 clones of the paired uninvolved adjacent lung. Because the study design was exploratory, TCR variables were selected using unadjusted p-values without false-discovery rate correction.

This clone has a handful of counts. Its specific antigen is unknown. It has no much larger one-base neighbor in the sample; base qualities were not kept. The immunoSEQ Assay was used to sequence TCR beta CDR3 regions from DNA. Turning to the authors' computational methods: To compute T cell density, TCR beta template counts were normalized to usable DNA, which was estimated by amplifying housekeeping genes. The preseqR package was used to estimate richness by extrapolating to 400,000 templates for PBMC samples and to 120,000 templates for tissue samples. Clonality was defined as one minus Pielou's evenness. Tissue-enriched TCRs were identified by differential abundance testing using productive amino-acid clonotypes, minimum total count 5 and alpha 0.1. The Jaccard Index and the Morisita Overlap Index were used to measure repertoire overlap between compartments. GLIPH clustered TCR beta CDR3s with public tetramer-defined viral CDR3s; viral motifs required at least three viral sequences plus V-gene enrichment. The clones in this table, taken by TCRdb from immuneACCESS, are in-frame only. Not every clone is retained; where verified, under half of the shortfall comes from an unresolved V gene, and the cause of the rest is unknown. V, J and clone size derive from that table, while D and trimming were established from the DNA sequence. The sample table lists about 11,000 clones, less than 35% of them with a count of one. More than 4.5% of the sample rests with the top ten.

At diagnosis, tumor, uninvolved tumor-adjacent lung and peripheral blood were collected and then preserved as a mix of FFPE and fresh-frozen material. CDR1 SGHNT and CDR2 YENEEA are derived from the germline V gene. At the junction V is shortened by 3 bases and J by 3 bases; bases outside the gene matches: 3. CDR3 length: 15 amino acids, cysteine to phenylalanine. The retained sequence is limited to the CDR3, 45 bases, with the frame set at the first base. Sequenced material: lung tumor tissue, taken before any cancer treatment. In this chain, TRBV11-3 is recombined with TRBJ1-1; 11 central nucleotides agree with TRBD1. This TCR was recovered from a man between 40 and 69 years old with stage I lung adenocarcinoma. The CDR3 protein sequence reads: CASSLDRGQYTEAFF. The DNA is as follows: TGTGCCAGCAGCTTGGACAGGGGGCAGTACACTGAAGCTTTCTTT.